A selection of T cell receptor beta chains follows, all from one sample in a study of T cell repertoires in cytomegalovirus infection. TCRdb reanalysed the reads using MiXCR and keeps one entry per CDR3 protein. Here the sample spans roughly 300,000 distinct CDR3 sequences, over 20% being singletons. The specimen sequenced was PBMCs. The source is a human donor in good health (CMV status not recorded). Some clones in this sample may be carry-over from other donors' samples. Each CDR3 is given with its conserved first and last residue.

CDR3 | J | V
CASSGAQAGGPFEQFF | TRBJ2-1 | TRBV7-6
CASRPTFSGDGYEQYF | TRBJ2-7 | TRBV6-8
CASSFRQRTNYGYTF | TRBJ1-2 | TRBV28
CASRRGDEAFF | TRBJ1-1 | TRBV6-4
CASRAALNSPLHF | TRBJ1-6 | TRBV7-2
CSARDRGSSYEQYF | TRBJ2-7 | TRBV20-1
CASSFDGGNTEAFF | TRBJ1-1 | TRBV5-1
CATSDLPGNEQFF | TRBJ2-1 | TRBV24-1
CASNFRGIGEKLFF | TRBJ1-4 | TRBV3-1
CASSLGGARQPQHF | TRBJ1-5 | TRBV28
CASSLAQGLSSGNTIYF | TRBJ1-3 | TRBV7-6
CASSYLSGLAQTYEQYF | TRBJ2-7 | TRBV6-2/TRBV6-3
CASSNSGRAVNEQFF | TRBJ2-1 | TRBV7-8
CASSLRDRVNTEAFF | TRBJ1-1 | TRBV7-2
CASSSLVVRGSEAFF | TRBJ1-1 | TRBV7-8
CASSYVQGNTQYF | TRBJ2-3 | TRBV7-3
CASSPLADLSTDTQYF | TRBJ2-3 | TRBV7-2
CASSFHGGDYGYTF | TRBJ1-2 | TRBV5-1
CASSSGTILPKNIQYF | TRBJ2-4 | TRBV18
CASSELAGVRNEQFF | TRBJ2-1 | TRBV25-1
CASSRDAGGLFNEQFF | TRBJ2-1 | TRBV7-9
CASSLILAGGSNEQFF | TRBJ2-1 | TRBV28
CASTPGGWGVTGYTF | TRBJ1-2 | TRBV7-2
CASSPGENTEAFF | TRBJ1-1 | TRBV7-9
CASRRQGHQPQHF | TRBJ1-5 | TRBV28
CASSQGTANTEAFF | TRBJ1-1 | TRBV4-1
CASRGTGGLQPQHF | TRBJ1-5 | TRBV28
CSVEHPTGSYEQYF | TRBJ2-7 | TRBV29-1